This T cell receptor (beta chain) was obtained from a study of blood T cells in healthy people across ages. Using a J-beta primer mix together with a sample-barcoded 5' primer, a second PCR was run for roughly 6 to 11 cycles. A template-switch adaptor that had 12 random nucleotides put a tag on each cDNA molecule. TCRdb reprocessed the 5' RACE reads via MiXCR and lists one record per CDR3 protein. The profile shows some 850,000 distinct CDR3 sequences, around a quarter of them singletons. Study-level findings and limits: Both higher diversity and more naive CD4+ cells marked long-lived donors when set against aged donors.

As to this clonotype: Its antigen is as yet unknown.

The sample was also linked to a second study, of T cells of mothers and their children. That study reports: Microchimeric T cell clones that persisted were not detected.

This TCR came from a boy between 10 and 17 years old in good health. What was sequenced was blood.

The CDR3 sequence is CASSYSNQAVTEAFF. Written as DNA, the CDR3 is TGTGCCAGCAGTTACTCGAATCAGGCAGTCACTGAAGCTTTCTTT. The chain recombines TRBV6-5 with TRBJ1-1, with D unresolved. The germline V and J ends were trimmed by 0 bases and 4 bases, with 12 bases remaining between them. The CDR3 has 15 residues. Looked up from germline, CDR1 is MNHEY and CDR2 is SVGAGI.